Below, 30 T cell receptor beta chains from the same sample are listed, as sequenced in a study of Graves' ophthalmopathy and Graves' hyperthyroidism. Amplification from RNA transcripts yielded the TCR beta CDR3 regions. Following a first-round RT-PCR that used HTBI primers, a second-round multiplex PCR was carried out. One entry per CDR3 protein, called by TCRdb with MiXCR from the multiplex PCR reads. The sample has about 410,000 distinct CDR3 sequences; 18% are singletons. Sequencing used peripheral blood. The receptor source for this set is a woman aged 18-29 years with Graves' ophthalmopathy.

This clonotype was seen repeatedly, ten times or more. V gene TRBV6-4 combines with J gene TRBJ1-1, with 10 bases aligning to TRBD1. Per the germline V gene, CDR1 is MRHNA and CDR2 is SNTAGT. The CDR3 totals 15 residues. With V trimmed by 3 bases and J by 1 base, 2 bases remained unmatched. The CDR3 loop reads CASSDRTGGNTEAFF. DNA of the CDR3: TGTGCCAGCAGTGATCGGACAGGGGGGAACACTGAAGCTTTCTTT.

This clonotype was picked up many times. The chain is built from TRBV20-1 and TRBJ1-3; D gene uncertain. Germline V CDR1 and CDR2: DFQATT, SNEGSKA (reference sequence). V was clipped by 0 bases and J by 4 bases, with 10 bases between them. There are 14 residues in the CDR3. CDR3 in amino acids: CSARESGWGNTIYF. In DNA form, the CDR3 reads TGCAGTGCTAGAGAGTCCGGGTGGGGAAACACCATATATTTT.

The sample holds many counts of this clonotype. The chain combines TRBV20-1 with TRBJ2-2, with D hard to call. The CDR3 contains 12 residues. Trimming cost V 0 bases and J 3 bases, with 2 bases left between them. Per the germline V gene, CDR1 is DFQATT and CDR2 is SNEGSKA (reference sequence). CDR3 region: CSARDYTGELFF. The CDR3 bases are TGCAGTGCTAGAGACTACACCGGGGAGCTGTTTTTT.

This clonotype appeared many times. The chain uses TRBV12-3 or TRBV12-4 and TRBJ1-5, with D unclear. The CDR3 sequence is 13 residues long. V shed 6 bases and J shed 9 bases, with 15 bases lying between them. This chain's CDR3 is CASSRFGRGPQHF. CDR3 nucleotides: TGTGCCAGCAGCCGTTTTGGCCGGGGGCCCCAGCATTTT.

This chain links TRBV27 with TRBJ2-5; 7 bases map to TRBD1. Per germline, CDR1 MNHEY and CDR2 SMNVEV (reference sequence). The CDR3 is 15 amino acids. Trimming cost V 2 bases and J 1 base; bases outside gene matches: 4. Written as DNA, the CDR3 is TGTGCCAGCAGTTTACGTGGGACAGCCCAAGAGACCCAGTACTTC. This translates into CASSLRGTAQETQYF.

This clonotype was observed once. The V and J genes are TRBV18 and TRBJ1-2; D not certain. The germline V gene encodes CDR1 KGHSH and CDR2 LQKENI. The CDR3 covers 15 residues. Trimming shortened V by 3 bases and J by 8 bases, and 19 bases separated the two germline ends. CDR3 sequence reads: CASSPDAEGIDGYTF. DNA for the CDR3: TGTGCCAGCTCACCGGACGCAGAGGGAATCGACGGCTACACCTTC.

Many counts were recorded for this clonotype. This chain joins TRBV27 and TRBJ1-5; no reliable D call. Trimming removed 0 bases from V and 3 bases from J, with 6 bases in between. The CDR3 loop spans 14 amino acids. Germline values: CDR1 MNHEY, CDR2 SMNVEV (reference sequence). This chain's CDR3 is CASSLSIVNQPQHF. In DNA form, the CDR3 reads TGTGCCAGCAGTTTATCGATAGTCAATCAGCCCCAGCATTTT.

This clonotype appeared a few times. V and J are TRBV27 and TRBJ2-5; D is possibly TRBD2 (5 bases). Germline lookup yields CDR1 MNHEY and CDR2 SMNVEV (reference sequence). V was shortened by 8 bases and J by 4 bases, with 14 bases between the two germline ends. The CDR3 is made up of 13 amino acids. The CDR3 nucleotides are TGTGCCAGCGCCCCGGGGAGCAGAGAGACCCAGTACTTC. It codes for CASAPGSRETQYF.

This clonotype was seen many times. The J gene is TRBJ1-1, the V gene TRBV20-1; D is undetermined. Germline assignment: CDR1 DFQATT and CDR2 SNEGSKA (reference sequence). V lost 2 bases and J lost 1, with 8 bases in between. The CDR3 runs to 13 residues. This CDR3 is CSARNRQNTEAFF. CDR3 DNA: TGCAGTGCTAGAAATCGCCAGAACACTGAAGCTTTCTTT.

Many counts were recorded for this clonotype. This chain joins TRBV28 and TRBJ1-2, with a weak D call TRBD1 (5 bases). With 4 bases removed from V and 3 bases from J, the gap between germline ends came to 15 bases. The CDR3 contains 15 residues. Germline CDR1 reads MDHEN; CDR2 reads SYDVKM. CDR3: CASSSRAVGDYGYTF. In DNA, the CDR3 is TGTGCCAGCAGTTCCAGGGCCGTGGGAGACTATGGCTACACCTTC.

This clonotype has ten or more counts. The chain links TRBV6-5 to TRBJ1-2; tentative D call: TRBD1 (5 bases). The CDR3 runs 15 residues. The V and J ends lost 3 bases and 6 bases respectively, with 17 bases between them. Germline lookup yields CDR1 MNHEY and CDR2 SVGAGI. The CDR3 loop reads CASSYSLQGYDGYTF. The DNA of the CDR3 is TGTGCCAGCAGTTATTCGCTTCAGGGTTACGATGGCTACACCTTC.

The V gene is TRBV7-2, the J gene TRBJ1-2; D not resolved. Deletions cut 0 bases from V and 8 bases from J, with 10 bases between. CDR1 is SGHTA and CDR2 is FQGNSA in the germline V gene. CDR3 length equals 13 residues. CDR3 sequence (DNA): TGTGCCAGCAGCTTAGCCGTATTGGGGGGCTACACCTTC. It specifies CASSLAVLGGYTF. The entire variable domain, with the rest obtained from reference TRBV7-2 and TRBJ1-2, is as follows: GAGVSQSPSNKVTEKGKDVELRCDPISGHTALYWYRQSLGQGLEFLIYFQGNSAPDKSGLPSDRFSAERTGGSVSTLTIQRTQQEDSAVYLCASSLAVLGGYTFGSGTRLTVV.

This clonotype came up many times. V is TRBV6-5 and J is TRBJ2-7; 7 bases are shared with TRBD1. This CDR3 region has 15 residues. V was clipped by 2 bases and J by 0 bases; unmatched bases: 4. Germline-derived CDR1 and CDR2 are MNHEY and SVGAGI. In DNA form, the CDR3 reads TGTGCCAGCAGTTACCGACAGGGTTCCTCCTACGAGCAGTACTTC. Its translation: CASSYRQGSSYEQYF.

Ten or more counts support this clonotype. The CDR3 sequence: CASSLRTGGVGELFF. The DNA of the CDR3 is TGTGCCAGCAGTTTAAGGACAGGAGGAGTCGGGGAGCTGTTTTTT. The chain couples TRBV27 to TRBJ2-2; 7 bases are shared with TRBD1. The CDR3 has 15 residues. V dropped 2 bases and J dropped 7; count of bases not matched to a gene: 7. Germline-derived CDR1 and CDR2 are MNHEY and SMNVEV (reference sequence).

For this clonotype: Compared with germline, one end of the junction differs, possibly owing to a read error. V and J are TRBV6-5 and TRBJ1-1; D gene unclear. This CDR3 has 15 residues. Per germline, CDR1 MNHEY and CDR2 SVGAGI. The CDR3 nucleotides read TGTGCCGGCAGTAACGACATCTACATGAACACTGAAGCTTTCTTT. Its protein is CAGSNDIYMNTEAFF.

The rearrangement uses TRBV6-1 and TRBJ2-7, with TRBD2 matching over 7 bases. In germline, CDR1 is MNHNS, CDR2 SASEGT. The J segment lost 6 bases and the V segment lost 1 base, leaving 9 bases of the junction unmatched. CDR3 length: 15 amino acids. DNA of the CDR3: TGTGCCAGCAGTGAAGGGGTGGGAGGGGCAGGCGAGCAGTACTTC. Protein product: CASSEGVGGAGEQYF.

This clonotype was observed many times. The genes are TRBV28 and TRBJ1-1; D uncertain. V gave up 1 base and J gave up 7 bases, with 7 bases separating them. The CDR3 has 12 residues. Germline CDR1 reads MDHEN; CDR2 reads SYDVKM. Here the CDR3 reads CASSLSRSEAFF. CDR3 nucleotides: TGTGCCAGCAGTTTATCACGGAGTGAAGCTTTCTTT.

This clonotype was counted many times. The chain joins TRBV7-4 to TRBJ2-5; 11 bases line up with TRBD2. This CDR3 region has 16 residues. V lost 4 bases and J lost 1; bases outside the gene matches: 5. CDR1 is SGHVT, CDR2 SQSDAQ, per germline. CDR3 protein: CASSSRLAGFQETQYF. The CDR3 DNA is TGTGCCAGCAGCTCCAGACTAGCGGGATTCCAAGAGACCCAGTACTTC.

The chain has TRBV12-3 or TRBV12-4 and TRBJ1-6; D not resolved. V lost 3 bases to trimming and J lost 12 bases, with 18 bases between them. This CDR3 is built from 15 residues. In DNA form, the CDR3 reads TGTGCCAGCAGTTTGACTCTCTCTTCTCGGGGACCCCTCCACTTT. It yields the protein CASSLTLSSRGPLHF.

This clonotype has a count of ten or more. This chain links TRBV6-2 or TRBV6-3 with TRBJ1-1; possible D gene TRBD1, 5 bases. The V and J ends lost 4 bases and 2 bases respectively, with 20 bases between them. The germline V gene has CDR1 MNHEY and CDR2 SVGEGT. The CDR3 consists of 17 residues. CDR3 sequence reads: CASSLVKGRSLNTEAFF. CDR3 in DNA: TGTGCCAGCAGTTTAGTTAAGGGGCGATCACTCAACACTGAAGCTTTCTTT.

This clonotype was counted between two and nine times. The V gene is TRBV3-1, the J gene TRBJ1-2; TRBD1 matches 10 bases. This CDR3 region has 18 residues. Trimming cost V 4 bases and J 4 bases; bases outside gene matches: 15. The V gene's germline CDR1 is LGHDT and CDR2 YNNKEL (reference sequence). DNA of the CDR3: TGTGCCAGCAGCCCTTACCGGGACAGGGGTTCGAAAAGCTATGGCTACACCTTC. This encodes CASSPYRDRGSKSYGYTF.

The table lists this clonotype with many counts. V gene TRBV2 combines with J gene TRBJ2-5; the match to TRBD1 covers 8 bases. Germline CDR1 is SNHLY and CDR2 is FYNNEI. Trimming removed 4 bases from V and 1 base from J; junction bases left unmatched: 11. The CDR3 totals 17 residues. The CDR3 here is CASSVTRTGKAQETQYF. The CDR3 DNA follows: TGTGCCAGCAGTGTCACACGGACAGGGAAAGCCCAAGAGACCCAGTACTTC.

A few counts support this clonotype. V usage is TRBV6-5 and J usage is TRBJ2-7; TRBD1 or TRBD2 may be the D gene (5 bases each). V lost 4 bases to trimming and J lost 5 bases, with 24 bases between them. There are 17 residues in the CDR3. CDR1 is MNHEY and CDR2 is SVGAGI in the germline V gene. CDR3 in amino acids: CASSSISRGASTNEQYF. In DNA form, the CDR3 reads TGTGCCAGCAGTTCCATATCGAGGGGAGCCTCCACTAACGAGCAGTACTTC.

The chain employs TRBV7-2 and TRBJ2-5; TRBD1 agrees at 8 bases. This CDR3 has 16 amino acids. Losses at the gene ends were 5 bases for V and 1 base for J; bases not matched to a gene: 9. Germline loops: CDR1 SGHTA, CDR2 FQGNSA. CDR3 coding DNA: TGTGCCAGCAGCCAGCGAACCGGGACAGGCCAAGAGACCCAGTACTTC. It encodes CASSQRTGTGQETQYF.

V is TRBV29-1 and J is TRBJ2-2, with D hard to call. The CDR3 runs to 15 residues. The V end was cut by 3 bases, the J end by 5 bases, with 16 bases between. The V gene's germline CDR1 is SQVTM and CDR2 ANQGSEA. The CDR3 protein is CSVEIVLNGTGELFF. The DNA of the CDR3 is TGCAGCGTTGAGATTGTCCTAAATGGGACCGGGGAGCTGTTTTTT.

This clonotype appeared many times. The gene calls are TRBV12-3 or TRBV12-4 and TRBJ2-4, with TRBD1 matching 10 bases. After removal of 8 bases from V and 6 bases from J, the junction contained 7 bases not matched to a gene. This CDR3 has 14 residues. CDR3 amino acids: CASGPGTGANIQYF. The CDR3 nucleotides are TGTGCCAGCGGTCCTGGGACAGGGGCAAACATTCAGTACTTC.

Many counts were recorded for this clonotype. This sequence joins TRBV28 and TRBJ2-7; D is perhaps TRBD1 (6 bases). V shed 7 bases and J shed 1 base, with 17 bases lying between them. The CDR3 length is 15 residues. Germline loops: CDR1 MDHEN, CDR2 SYDVKM. The CDR3 reads CASNDPGHLSYEQYF. CDR3 in DNA: TGTGCCAGCAATGATCCGGGACACCTTTCCTACGAGCAGTACTTC.

The V gene is TRBV10-3, the J gene TRBJ2-7; 9 bases match TRBD1. V dropped 6 bases and J dropped 5; count of bases not matched to a gene: 5. The CDR3 runs to 13 residues. Looked up from germline, CDR1 is ENHRY and CDR2 is SYGVKD. In DNA form, the CDR3 reads TGTGCCATCAGGGAGGGACAGGGCAACGAGCAGTACTTC. Translation: CAIREGQGNEQYF.

This clonotype came up many times. This chain links TRBV27 with TRBJ2-4; D remains ambiguous. Germline V CDR1 and CDR2: MNHEY, SMNVEV (reference sequence). V lost 0 bases to trimming and J lost 4 bases, with 4 bases between them. The CDR3 contains 13 residues. The CDR3 DNA reads as TGTGCCAGCAGTTTATCTGGGAAAAACATTCAGTACTTC. Amino acids: CASSLSGKNIQYF.

This clonotype was seen repeatedly, ten times or more. The genes are TRBV27 and TRBJ1-1, with 7 bases identical to TRBD1. Germline V gene sequence: CDR1 MNHEY, CDR2 SMNVEV (reference sequence). V shed 3 bases, J shed 5 bases, and the junction held 6 bases outside the gene matches. The CDR3 contains 14 residues. CDR3 sequence: CASSFRQGETEAFF. CDR3 sequence (DNA): TGTGCCAGCAGTTTTCGACAGGGTGAAACTGAAGCTTTCTTT.